One and the same sample provided the 25 T cell receptor beta chains below, sequenced in a study of T cell repertoires in cytomegalovirus infection. TCRdb processed the reads anew with MiXCR; each CDR3 protein has one entry. This sample has 640,000 or so distinct CDR3 sequences; roughly a third occur once, and the top ten carry about 20%. Antigens of these TCRs are unknown. The starting material was cultured PBMCs, obtained from culture after CMV antigen stimulation. The receptor set was obtained from a human donor in good health (CMV status not recorded). Some clones in this sample may be carry-over from other donors' samples.

The CDR3 loop reads CASSLIGGSSYNSPLHF. CDR3 bases: TGTGCCAGCAGTTTAATCGGGGGAAGCTCCTATAATTCACCCCTCCACTTT. This chain links TRBV27 with TRBJ1-6; a weak D match, TRBD1 (5 bases). The V and J ends lost 2 bases and 0 bases respectively, with 11 bases between them. Per the germline V gene, CDR1 is MNHEY and CDR2 is SMNVEV (reference sequence). This CDR3 is 17 amino acids long.

The chain employs TRBV2 and TRBJ1-5; D remains unclear. Trimming left V 3 bases short and J 0 bases short, with 9 bases between. The CDR3 is 15 amino acids. CDR1 and CDR2 (germline): SNHLY, FYNNEI. The CDR3 spells CASSDPTYSNQPQHF. CDR3 bases: TGTGCCAGCAGTGACCCAACGTATAGCAATCAGCCCCAGCATTTT.

Ten or more counts support this clonotype. The chain joins TRBV7-2 to TRBJ2-7; 9 bases map to TRBD2. Trimming at V came to 4 bases and at J to 0 bases, leaving 4 bases not matched to a gene. The CDR3 loop spans 15 amino acids. The V gene's germline CDR1 is SGHTA and CDR2 FQGNSA. The CDR3 DNA sequence: TGTGCCAGCAGCTCCCTAGCGGGACTCTCCTACGAGCAGTACTTC. It is translated as CASSSLAGLSYEQYF.

This clonotype was recorded a few times. The chain combines TRBV6-1 with TRBJ2-3, with D perhaps matching TRBD1 or TRBD2 (7 bases each). Germline V CDR1 and CDR2: MNHNS, SASEGT. The CDR3 totals 17 residues. V was shortened by 1 base and J by 4 bases, with 18 bases between the two germline ends. The CDR3 nucleotides are TGTGCCAGCAGTGAAGTGGGAGGGGGCTTGTGGCCAGATACGCAGTATTTT. Translating gives CASSEVGGGLWPDTQYF.

V and J are TRBV10-3 and TRBJ2-3; weak D call: TRBD1 (6 bases). Germline V gene sequence: CDR1 ENHRY, CDR2 SYGVKD. The CDR3 totals 14 residues. Trimming cost V 6 bases and J 0 bases, with 10 bases left between them. The DNA for the CDR3 is TGTGCCATCAGGGACAGCACTAGCACAGATACGCAGTATTTT. This encodes CAIRDSTSTDTQYF.

This clonotype was seen a few times. The chain combines TRBV11-2 with TRBJ2-7, with a tentative D call TRBD1 (5 bases). CDR3 length: 14 amino acids. Germline assignment: CDR1 SGHAT and CDR2 FQNNGV. V lost 7 bases to trimming and J lost 0 bases, with 13 bases between them. The DNA of the CDR3 is TGTGCCAGCACCTACAGGCCGAGCTCCTACGAGCAGTACTTC. Translating it yields CASTYRPSSYEQYF.

This rearrangement joins TRBV4-3 to TRBJ2-7, with D perhaps assigned TRBD1 or TRBD2 (5 bases each). Germline loops: CDR1 LGHNA, CDR2 YSLEER. Trimming left V 3 bases short and J 2 bases short, with 14 bases between. The CDR3 is made up of 15 amino acids. The CDR3 spells CASSQLSGATYEQYF. The CDR3 nucleotides read TGCGCCAGCAGCCAGCTGTCCGGGGCGACCTACGAGCAGTACTTC.

The rearrangement joins TRBV20-1 to TRBJ1-5; D is uncertain. The CDR3 extends over 12 amino acids. Per germline, CDR1 DFQATT and CDR2 SNEGSKA (reference sequence). Trimming stripped 6 bases from V and 3 bases from J, with 9 bases between. The CDR3 protein is CSAGRINQPQHF. The DNA of the CDR3 is TGCAGTGCCGGTCGAATCAATCAGCCCCAGCATTTT.

The chain uses TRBV19 and TRBJ2-1; 7 nucleotides line up with TRBD1. The V segment lost 3 bases and the J segment 3 bases; nucleotides outside the gene matches: 5. The V gene's germline CDR1 is LNHDA and CDR2 SQIVND (reference sequence). The CDR3 has 15 amino acids. As DNA, the CDR3 is TGTGCCAGTAGTATGCTTGCAGGGGGCTACAATGAGCAGTTCTTC. Translated, it gives CASSMLAGGYNEQFF.

In this sample, this clonotype turned up many times. The chain joins TRBV7-2 to TRBJ1-4, with 8 bases lining up with TRBD1. The V gene's germline CDR1 is SGHTA and CDR2 FQGNSA. The CDR3 is 14 residues long. Trimming took 1 base from V and 8 from J; bases not matched to a gene: 3. The CDR3 reads CASSLGGQGEKLFF. In DNA, the CDR3 is TGTGCCAGCAGCTTAGGTGGACAGGGAGAAAAACTGTTTTTT.

The genes are TRBV4-1 and TRBJ2-1; 7 positions agree with TRBD2. The ends lost 0 bases at V and 9 bases at J; junction bases unmatched: 11. From germline, CDR1 is MGHRA and CDR2 YSYEKL. This CDR3 spans 16 amino acids. The CDR3, as DNA: TGCGCCAGCAGCCAAGATGGGGCGGCGGGAGCTAGTGAGCAGTTCTTC. This gives the protein CASSQDGAAGASEQFF.

This clonotype was counted ten times or more. V usage is TRBV7-2 and J usage is TRBJ1-1; no reliable D call. This CDR3 has 13 residues. Germline CDR1 and CDR2: SGHTA and FQGNSA. Trimming pared 2 bases from V and 8 bases from J, leaving 12 bases between. The CDR3 DNA sequence: TGTGCCAGCAGCTTAAATCCGGGTTCGGAAGCTTTCTTT. Protein: CASSLNPGSEAFF.

This clonotype was seen more than once but under ten times. The chain links TRBV7-2 to TRBJ2-1; D uncertain. Germline CDR1 is SGHTA and CDR2 is FQGNSA. CDR3 length equals 13 residues. Trimming stripped 6 bases from V and 3 bases from J, with 9 bases between. In DNA, the CDR3 is TGTGCCAGCAGTGGTGACTTCTACAATGAGCAGTTCTTC. It codes for CASSGDFYNEQFF.

This clonotype was observed at least ten times. The genes are TRBV4-1 and TRBJ2-3; D is undetermined. The germline V and J ends were trimmed by 1 base and 3 bases, with 5 bases remaining between them. The CDR3 length is 13 residues. Per germline, CDR1 MGHRA and CDR2 YSYEKL. The CDR3 here is CASSQVGTDTQYF. DNA for the CDR3: TGCGCCAGCAGCCAAGTGGGGACAGATACGCAGTATTTT.

This clonotype was seen at least ten times. V and J are TRBV7-2 and TRBJ2-3; D is undetermined. Looked up from germline, CDR1 is SGHTA and CDR2 is FQGNSA. Trimming removed 0 bases from V and 0 bases from J, with 4 bases in between. CDR3 length equals 14 residues. The CDR3 DNA follows: TGTGCCAGCAGCTTAGCTAGCAGCACAGATACGCAGTATTTT. Its translation is CASSLASSTDTQYF. The full variable domain, completed using reference TRBV7-2 and TRBJ2-3, is GAGVSQSPSNKVTEKGKDVELRCDPISGHTALYWYRQSLGQGLEFLIYFQGNSAPDKSGLPSDRFSAERTGGSVSTLTIQRTQQEDSAVYLCASSLASSTDTQYFGPGTRLTVL.

The CDR3 DNA follows: TGTGCCAGCAGTTTGTTTGGAGGGGCAGCTGAGCAGTTCTTC. Amino acid sequence: CASSLFGGAAEQFF. This sequence joins TRBV12-3 or TRBV12-4 and TRBJ2-1; perhaps TRBD2 as D (6 bases). The ends were cut back, 3 bases at V and 9 bases at J, with 15 bases in the middle. CDR3 size: 14 residues.

The rearrangement joins TRBV10-3 to TRBJ1-1; D is perhaps TRBD1 (6 bases). V was trimmed by 6 bases and J by 1 base, leaving 12 bases between them. Looked up from germline, CDR1 is ENHRY and CDR2 is SYGVKD. This CDR3 has 14 residues. The CDR3 region is CAIRAGHKNTEAFF. The CDR3 DNA follows: TGTGCCATCAGGGCGGGACACAAGAACACTGAAGCTTTCTTT.

This clonotype was counted only a few times. This chain joins TRBV5-4 and TRBJ2-5, with 8 bases identical to TRBD2. The CDR3 loop spans 16 amino acids. The V gene's germline CDR1 is SGHNT and CDR2 YYREEE (reference sequence). V was pared by 3 bases and J by 5 bases, with 12 bases of the junction left unmatched. CDR3: CASSSRLAPTPETQYF. The CDR3 DNA is TGTGCCAGCAGCTCGAGACTAGCGCCCACCCCGGAGACCCAGTACTTC.

The rearrangement uses TRBV29-1 and TRBJ2-3; 10 bases are a match to TRBD2. Germline V CDR1 and CDR2: SQVTM, ANQGSEA. This CDR3 is 13 amino acids long. With V trimmed by 8 bases and J by 7 bases, 9 bases remained unmatched. For the CDR3, the DNA is TGCAGCTATGGGACTAGCGATGGATATACGCAGTATTTT. It codes for CSYGTSDGYTQYF.

This clonotype was counted ten times or more. The chain is built from TRBV7-2 and TRBJ2-5; D tentatively reads TRBD1 or TRBD2 (6 bases each). Trimming took 5 bases from V and 6 from J, leaving 13 bases between them. The length of the CDR3 is 13 residues. From germline, CDR1 is SGHTA and CDR2 FQGNSA. This CDR3 is CASSPPGAQTQYF. The DNA of the CDR3 is TGTGCCAGCAGCCCCCCGGGGGCGCAGACCCAGTACTTC.

The chain has TRBV6-1 and TRBJ1-2; D is unclear. Trimming took off 0 bases at V and 9 bases at J, with 5 bases between the two ends. CDR1 is MNHNS and CDR2 is SASEGT in the germline V gene. This CDR3 comprises 11 residues. CDR3 in amino acids: CASSEAGSYTF. DNA for the CDR3: TGTGCCAGCAGTGAAGCTGGCAGCTACACCTTC.

The chain joins TRBV15 to TRBJ2-5; maybe TRBD2 (7 bases). The germline V and J ends were trimmed by 8 bases and 3 bases, with 13 bases remaining between them. CDR3 length equals 13 residues. Germline-derived CDR1 and CDR2 are LNHNV and YYDKDF (reference sequence). CDR3: CATQGGGEETQYF. For the CDR3, the DNA is TGTGCCACCCAGGGCGGGGGCGAAGAGACCCAGTACTTC.

V usage is TRBV10-3 and J usage is TRBJ2-1, with TRBD2 matching over 12 bases. V gave up 6 bases and J gave up 8 bases; unmatched junction bases: 11. The V gene's germline CDR1 is ENHRY and CDR2 SYGVKD. The length of the CDR3 is 16 residues. The CDR3 DNA follows: TGTGCCATCAGCCCCCTGACTAGCGGGAGTGGTTATGAGCAGTTCTTC. Protein: CAISPLTSGSGYEQFF.

This clonotype was detected only a few times. J is TRBJ2-2 and V is TRBV4-1; weak D call: TRBD1 (5 bases). CDR1 MGHRA and CDR2 YSYEKL come from the germline V gene. The CDR3 is made up of 15 amino acids. V gave up 0 bases and J gave up 3 bases, with 8 bases separating them. The CDR3 DNA sequence: TGCGCCAGCAGCCAAGAGGCCAGGGACACCGGGGAGCTGTTTTTT. Translated, it gives CASSQEARDTGELFF.

The chain has TRBV19 and TRBJ1-2; D is perhaps TRBD1 (6 bases). CDR3 length: 15 residues. In germline, CDR1 is LNHDA, CDR2 SQIVND (reference sequence). V lost 4 bases and J 2 bases, leaving 14 bases between the germline ends. CDR3 DNA sequence: TGTGCCAGTAGTAGGGGGCGCGGCCCCAACTATGGCTACACCTTC. It translates to CASSRGRGPNYGYTF.